The present T cell receptor (beta chain) was sequenced within a study of tumor-infiltrating lymphocytes in primary liver carcinoma. For the study at large: The patients comprised men and women between the ages of 30 and 69 years.

This clonotype was observed a handful of times. TCR beta cDNA was reverse-transcribed from about 0.45 ug of total RNA. The reaction used a constant-region primer and ProtoScript II reverse transcriptase. The TCR beta library was amplified through three nested multiplex PCR rounds in a modified ARM-PCR procedure. TCRdb called the multiplex PCR reads again in MiXCR, with one record for every CDR3 protein. The repertoire includes fewer than 400,000 distinct CDR3 sequences, around three fifths of them detected once, and 9% to 10% sits in the top ten. The researchers obtained blood RNA from unsorted whole blood and also extracted germline DNA. The source is a man aged 35 to 55 with primary liver carcinoma and hepatitis B virus infection. The sequenced material came from peripheral blood.

The CDR3 sequence: CALTESGNTIYF. The CDR3 bases are TGTGCCTTGACAGAGTCTGGAAACACCATATATTTT. The chain links TRBV30 to TRBJ1-3, with D possibly being TRBD1 (5 bases). Trimming pared 7 bases from V and 1 base from J, leaving 8 bases between. The V gene's germline CDR1 is GTSNPN and CDR2 SVGIG (reference sequence). The CDR3 sequence is 12 residues long. Drawing the rest from reference TRBV30 and TRBJ1-3, the complete variable domain is SQTIHQWPATLVQPVGSPLSLECTVEGTSNPNLYWYRQAAGRGLQLLFYSVGIGQISSEVPQNLSASRPQDRQFILSSKKLLLSDSGFYLCALTESGNTIYFGEGSWLTVV.